A selection of T cell receptor beta chains follows, all from one sample in a study of T cell changes during pregnancy in multiple sclerosis. TCRdb's table, derived via immunoSEQ multiplex PCR, lists solely in-frame clones and lacks some. Among tens of thousands of clones, roughly 87% were seen once, and the ten largest hold about 0.51%. The sample was CD4+ T cells from peripheral blood mononuclear cells, taken in the first trimester of pregnancy. The origin of the receptors is a female donor with multiple sclerosis, enrolled in a pregnancy study. Each CDR3 is given without its conserved first and last residue. Clone size is given for some rows only: seen once, a few or many times, or a class if the clone is expanded.

CDR3 protein	clone size	V gene	J gene
ASSYPGGYNYGYT	-	TRBV11-2	TRBJ1-2
ASSPDRGRLVYGYT	-	TRBV7-2	TRBJ1-2
ASSWNPTRPRDTEAF	-	TRBV11-2	TRBJ1-1
ASSLTGGRGTGELF	few	TRBV5-1	TRBJ2-2
ASSQTGGIETQY	-	TRBV19	TRBJ2-5
ASSIGTRSYEQY	-	TRBV5-1	TRBJ2-7
SVGGTGTQETQY	medium-sized	TRBV29-1	TRBJ2-5
SVEGEGGTLTEAF	-	TRBV29-1	TRBJ1-1
ASSERDSEAF	-	TRBV6-1	TRBJ1-1
SVAIDGFSGTEAF	few	TRBV29-1	TRBJ1-1
ASRWDRGDTEAF	-	TRBV6-6	TRBJ1-1
ASSPPGLAGGIDTQY	-	TRBV7-2	TRBJ2-3
ASSLASLYTGELF	-	TRBV5-1	TRBJ2-2
ASSLEGGVYEQY	-	TRBV5-1	TRBJ2-7
ASSFLQGGTDTQY	once	TRBV5-8	TRBJ2-3
ASSGGTGDTEAF	-	TRBV2	TRBJ1-1
ASSERGGTSGTGELF	-	TRBV9	TRBJ2-2
ASSQDSEQY	-	TRBV7-2	TRBJ2-7
ATIGRERATEAF	-	TRBV7-2	TRBJ1-1
ASSVYAQGLTNEKLF	-	TRBV11-2	TRBJ1-4
ASARGDTEAF	-	TRBV6-5	TRBJ1-1
ASSLAASLQGSGYT	once	TRBV11-2	TRBJ1-2
ASGNWGGSNQPQH	few	TRBV19	TRBJ1-5
ASSFSGGTGELF	-	TRBV7-2	TRBJ2-2
ASSYGTGGSAF	-	TRBV6-6	TRBJ1-1
ASSSRDRRLAGTYEQY	-	TRBV5-1	TRBJ2-7
ASSDSTGGRDEQY	-	TRBV10-1	TRBJ2-7
ASSKTSGRETQY	once	TRBV5-1	TRBJ2-5
ASSYEAGWNTEAF	-	TRBV5-6	TRBJ1-1
ASNRGDNYEQY	-	TRBV19	TRBJ2-7
ASSYGDSGNTIY	-	TRBV27	TRBJ1-3
ASTLGTSEETQY	-	TRBV7-9	TRBJ2-5
ASSQDGTSGGLETQY	once	TRBV4-3	TRBJ2-5
ASSRGSGEQY	-	TRBV30	TRBJ2-7
ASSTPTGRNGQPQH	-	TRBV6-4	TRBJ1-5
ASSYGGARHEQF	-	TRBV6-5	TRBJ2-1
AWSVRGGGSQY	-	TRBV30	TRBJ2-5
ASSEARGANEKLF	-	TRBV6-1	TRBJ1-4
ASSEGLTGYEQY	-	TRBV2	TRBJ2-7
ASSSFSGGEETQY	-	TRBV2	TRBJ2-5
ASNGPGGSGELF	-	TRBV28	TRBJ2-2
ASSSWTEENIQY	-	TRBV7-9	TRBJ2-4
ASLDRSTNYGYT	-	TRBV19	TRBJ1-2
ASSVGGRPYEQY	-	TRBV6-1	TRBJ2-7
ASRAGVLNEKLF	once	TRBV9	TRBJ1-4
AWSTRLEAF	-	TRBV30	TRBJ1-1